The rows below give T cell receptor beta chains drawn from one sample of a study of blood T cell repertoires in COVID-19. Clones were sequenced by immunoSEQ multiplex PCR, and TCRdb holds only the in-frame ones, with some missing. This table holds 20,000 to 25,000 clones, over 75% found once. The sample taken for sequencing was peripheral blood. The source is a human donor in a cohort sampled during active COVID-19. Each CDR3 is given with its conserved first and last residue. A D gene is named only where the DNA matches it firmly. Some rows mark clone size as missing; the rest say once, few, many or name a class of expanded clone.

clone size: -; D gene: TRBD2; J gene: TRBJ2-3; V gene: TRBV9; CDR3 DNA: TGTGCCAGCAGCGCAGCGGGGGGAAGCACAGATACGCAGTATTTT; CDR3 protein: CASSAAGGSTDTQYF
clone size: -; D gene: -; J gene: TRBJ2-3; V gene: TRBV6-6; CDR3 DNA: TGTGCCAGCAGTACTGGGACAAGCTCCACAGATACGCAGTATTTT; CDR3 protein: CASSTGTSSTDTQYF
clone size: once; D gene: TRBD1; J gene: TRBJ2-7; V gene: TRBV29-1; CDR3 DNA: TGCAGCGTTGAACAGGGGGTATACGAGCAGTACTTC; CDR3 protein: CSVEQGVYEQYF
clone size: once; D gene: TRBD1; J gene: TRBJ1-4; V gene: TRBV5-6; CDR3 DNA: TGTGCCAGCAGGTCTACAGGGGCTTTGCAGGATAATGAAAAACTGTTTTTT; CDR3 protein: CASRSTGALQDNEKLFF
clone size: -; D gene: TRBD1; J gene: TRBJ2-3; V gene: TRBV30; CDR3 DNA: TGTGCCTGGAGTTTCTCGGACAGGGGGTCAGATACGCAGTATTTT; CDR3 protein: CAWSFSDRGSDTQYF
clone size: once; D gene: -; J gene: TRBJ1-2; V gene: TRBV6-5; CDR3 DNA: TGTGCCATCACAGGCTCTGGCTACACCTTC; CDR3 protein: CAITGSGYTF
clone size: -; D gene: -; J gene: TRBJ2-2; V gene: TRBV27; CDR3 DNA: TGTGCCAGCAGTCCGGGACTTACCGGGGAGCTGTTTTTT; CDR3 protein: CASSPGLTGELFF
clone size: -; D gene: TRBD1; J gene: TRBJ2-5; V gene: TRBV5-1; CDR3 DNA: TGCGCCAGCAGTATACAGGGGGAGGCGTACCAAGAGACCCAGTACTTC; CDR3 protein: CASSIQGEAYQETQYF
clone size: once; D gene: -; J gene: TRBJ2-1; V gene: TRBV19; CDR3 DNA: TGTGCCAGTAGTATAGACAGGGGTACCTACAATGAGCAGTTCTTC; CDR3 protein: CASSIDRGTYNEQFF
clone size: -; D gene: -; J gene: TRBJ1-2; V gene: TRBV6-5; CDR3 DNA: TGTGCCAGCAGGACAGGAGCTAACTATGGCTACACCTTC; CDR3 protein: CASRTGANYGYTF
clone size: -; D gene: TRBD2; J gene: TRBJ2-2; V gene: TRBV9; CDR3 DNA: TGTGCCAGCAGCGTCGAACTAGCGGGGAACACCGGGGAGCTGTTTTTT; CDR3 protein: CASSVELAGNTGELFF